One sample yielded the 32 T cell receptor beta chains listed below, sequenced in a study of blood T cell repertoires in COVID-19. Repertoires were generated with immunoSEQ multiplex PCR, while TCRdb's copy carries only in-frame clones and drops some. Of about 74,000 clones listed, 84% are singletons. Specimen: peripheral blood. Source of these receptors: a human donor in a cohort sampled during active COVID-19.

This sequence joins TRBV25-1 and TRBJ2-1, with unresolved D. Germline V CDR1 and CDR2: MGHDK, SYGVNS. CDR3 length: 13 amino acids. The V and J ends lost 8 bases and 6 bases respectively, with 14 bases between them. CDR3 sequence reads: CASWSDVGNEQFF. The CDR3 bases are TGTGCCAGCTGGAGCGACGTTGGCAATGAGCAGTTCTTC.

This chain joins TRBV19 and TRBJ1-3, with D unclear. The CDR3 runs 16 residues. CDR1 and CDR2 from the germline V gene are LNHDA and SQIVND (reference sequence). V was clipped by 8 bases and J by 0 bases, with 17 bases between them. The CDR3 loop reads CASADKGGISGNTIYF. The CDR3 DNA is TGTGCCAGTGCCGACAAGGGAGGGATCTCTGGAAACACCATATATTTT.

The chain carries TRBV19 and TRBJ2-3; 8 bases map to TRBD1. CDR3 length: 17 amino acids. J was trimmed by 3 bases and V by 1 base; bases with no gene match: 9. Germline CDR1 LNHDA, CDR2 SQIVND (reference sequence). The CDR3 DNA reads as TGTGCCAGTAGTATAGGGAGGACAGGGTATATTACAGATACGCAGTATTTT. Amino acids: CASSIGRTGYITDTQYF.

This clone was seen only once. The CDR3 DNA is TGTGCCAGCACCGGACGCGGGCGCTCCTACAATGAGCAGTTCTTC. This codes for CASTGRGRSYNEQFF. The chain carries TRBV6-5 and TRBJ2-1; TRBD2 is a possible D gene (5 bases). The CDR3 consists of 15 residues. Germline V gene sequence: CDR1 MNHEY, CDR2 SVGAGI. Trimming left V 7 bases short and J 0 bases short, with 13 bases between.

The J gene is TRBJ1-5, the V gene TRBV6-1, with no clear D. Germline-derived CDR1 and CDR2 are MNHNS and SASEGT. V lost 2 bases, J lost 5 bases, and 7 bases lay in between. The CDR3 extends over 13 amino acids. CDR3 sequence reads: CASSERGYQPQHF. The CDR3 DNA reads as TGTGCCAGCAGTGAACGAGGGTATCAGCCCCAGCATTTT.

This clone was seen a handful of times. The V and J genes are TRBV6-6 and TRBJ2-6; possible D gene TRBD1, 5 bases. This CDR3 spans 15 amino acids. V dropped 6 bases and J dropped 0 bases, with 9 bases sitting between them. CDR1 MNHNY and CDR2 SVGAGI come from the germline V gene (reference sequence). CDR3 DNA sequence: TGTGCCAGCAGCTGGGGCCGCTCTGGGGCCAACGTCCTGACTTTC. As protein: CASSWGRSGANVLTF.

V is TRBV24-1 and J is TRBJ2-1; perhaps TRBD2 as D (5 bases). Per germline, CDR1 KGHDR and CDR2 SFDVKD. This CDR3 contains 13 residues. The V and J ends lost 4 bases and 13 bases respectively, with 16 bases between them. The CDR3 nucleotides read TGTGCCACCAGTGACCCGGACTCATCTCTACAGTTCTTC. This codes for CATSDPDSSLQFF.

J is TRBJ2-2 and V is TRBV9; 7 bases fit TRBD1. Trimming at V came to 0 bases and at J to 7 bases, leaving 6 bases not matched to a gene. Germline V gene data show CDR1 as SGDLS and CDR2 as YYNGEE. This CDR3 spans 15 amino acids. The CDR3 loop is CASSVATGVFGELFF. For the CDR3, the DNA is TGTGCCAGCAGCGTAGCTACAGGGGTTTTCGGGGAGCTGTTTTTT.

There are a few counts of this clone. The rearrangement uses TRBV6-7 and TRBJ1-5; tentative D call: TRBD1 (5 bases). TRBV6-7 is an ORF for which the function is uncertain. The germline V and J ends were trimmed by 5 bases and 9 bases, with 29 bases remaining between them. The CDR3 has 18 amino acids. The CDR3 DNA follows: TGTGCCAGCAGTCATACTCAACCGGGGGACGCGTTTGGCCTGCCCCAGCATTTT. It translates to CASSHTQPGDAFGLPQHF.

The J gene is TRBJ1-6, the V gene TRBV19, with a tentative D call TRBD1 (6 bases). V lost 5 bases to trimming and J lost 10 bases, with 18 bases between them. This CDR3 region has 15 residues. Germline V gene lookup returns CDR1 LNHDA and CDR2 SQIVND (reference sequence). The chain's CDR3 is CASSSPPGQRSPLHF. For the CDR3, the DNA is TGTGCCAGTAGTTCCCCCCCGGGACAACGCTCACCCCTCCACTTT.

The chain employs TRBV24-1 and TRBJ2-1; 8 bases match TRBD1. Germline V gene sequence: CDR1 KGHDR, CDR2 SFDVKD. This CDR3 spans 16 amino acids. With 5 bases clipped from V and 7 bases from J, the junction kept 12 bases outside the gene matches. DNA of the CDR3: TGTGCCACCAGTGCCCCCGGACAGGGATCGGGGAATGAGCAGTTCTTC. Residues: CATSAPGQGSGNEQFF.

The rearrangement joins TRBV5-1 to TRBJ1-2, with D tentatively TRBD1 (6 bases). The germline V and J ends were trimmed by 0 bases and 4 bases, with 16 bases remaining between them. This CDR3 has 16 amino acids. CDR1 is SGHRS and CDR2 is YFSETQ in the germline V gene. The CDR3 spells CASSLAVLGGAYGYTF. In nucleotides, the CDR3 is TGCGCCAGCAGCTTGGCCGTTCTCGGGGGGGCCTATGGCTACACCTTC.

The J gene is TRBJ2-1, the V gene TRBV7-2; 8 bases are a match to TRBD2. Germline V gene lookup returns CDR1 SGHTA and CDR2 FQGNSA. The CDR3 contains 18 residues. Losses at the gene ends were 4 bases for V and 0 bases for J; bases not matched to a gene: 11. CDR3 loop: CASSYPGSGGASYNEQFF. DNA for the CDR3: TGTGCCAGCAGCTATCCGGGCTCCGGGGGGGCCTCCTACAATGAGCAGTTCTTC.

V and J are TRBV10-3 and TRBJ2-2; D gene unclear. Germline V gene lookup returns CDR1 ENHRY and CDR2 SYGVKD. The CDR3 has 16 amino acids. V was shortened by 2 bases and J by 3 bases, with 13 bases between the two germline ends. CDR3 residues: CAISEVRLTDTGELFF. The CDR3 region has the DNA TGTGCCATCAGTGAGGTCCGGTTGACTGACACCGGGGAGCTGTTTTTT.

CDR3 region: CASRQSGGRETQYF. The DNA for the CDR3 is TGCGCCAGCAGACAGAGCGGGGGACGAGAGACCCAGTACTTC. The chain is built from TRBV4-1 and TRBJ2-5, with 8 bases aligning to TRBD2. The V gene's germline CDR1 is MGHRA and CDR2 YSYEKL. The trim removed 6 bases at V and 4 bases at J, leaving 7 bases unmatched. This CDR3 has 14 amino acids.

This chain links TRBV24-1 with TRBJ2-7; D uncertain. Trimming cost V 0 bases and J 5 bases, with 7 bases left between them. The CDR3 covers 13 residues. CDR1 and CDR2 (germline): KGHDR, SFDVKD. The CDR3 spells CATSDLTVDEQYF. Written as DNA, the CDR3 is TGTGCCACCAGTGATTTGACAGTCGACGAGCAGTACTTC.

The chain carries TRBV23-1 and TRBJ1-5; TRBD1 is a possible D gene (5 bases). TRBV23-1 has ORF status, its function being uncertain. There are 23 residues in the CDR3. V was pared by 4 bases and J by 4 bases, with 38 bases between. The CDR3 nucleotides read TGCGCCAGCAGTCGAGAGATCGTAAAAGGGGTGGTGGCCACCTGTAGCCTGAATCAGCCCCAGCATTTT. Translating gives CASSREIVKGVVATCSLNQPQHF.

V gene TRBV5-1 combines with J gene TRBJ2-1; TRBD1 aligns across 12 bases. The V segment lost 1 base and the J segment 3 bases; nucleotides outside the gene matches: 8. The CDR3 totals 18 residues. The V gene's germline CDR1 is SGHRS and CDR2 YFSETQ. CDR3 sequence reads: CASSLMGQGALNYNEQFF. CDR3 sequence (DNA): TGCGCCAGCAGCTTGATGGGACAGGGGGCATTAAACTACAATGAGCAGTTCTTC.

This sequence joins TRBV11-2 and TRBJ2-1; D unresolved. The CDR3 loop spans 9 amino acids. In germline, CDR1 is SGHAT, CDR2 FQNNGV. V shed 7 bases and J shed 8 bases, with 3 bases lying between them. CDR3 coding DNA: TGTGCCAGCACAGATGAGCAGTTCTTC. It yields the protein CASTDEQFF.

The rearrangement uses TRBV5-1 and TRBJ2-7; a possible D gene is TRBD1 (6 bases). CDR1 and CDR2 (germline): SGHRS, YFSETQ. Trimming removed 2 bases at V and 3 bases at J, with 15 bases between. The CDR3 spans 15 residues. The DNA of the CDR3 is TGCGCCAGCAGCTTTGGGACAAGAGCCCTCTACGAGCAGTACTTC. Residues: CASSFGTRALYEQYF.

CDR3 sequence: CASRPGPVGGRDTQYF. CDR3 DNA: TGCGCCAGCAGACCTGGTCCGGTAGGGGGCAGAGATACGCAGTATTTT. V and J are TRBV5-1 and TRBJ2-3; 7 positions match TRBD1. The CDR3 covers 16 residues. CDR1 SGHRS and CDR2 YFSETQ come from the germline V gene. V shed 5 bases, J shed 5 bases, and the junction held 14 bases outside the gene matches. Full variable domain (outside the CDR3, taken from reference TRBV5-1 and TRBJ2-3): KAGVTQTPRYLIKTRGQQVTLSCSPISGHRSVSWYQQTPGQGLQFLFEYFSETQRNKGNFPGRFSGRQFSNSRSEMNVSTLELGDSALYLCASRPGPVGGRDTQYFGPGTRLTVL.

The gene calls are TRBV7-2 and TRBJ2-4; the D gene is possibly TRBD2 (6 bases). The CDR3 contains 14 residues. V shed 5 bases and J shed 1 base, with 9 bases lying between them. Germline V gene sequence: CDR1 SGHTA, CDR2 FQGNSA. CDR3 region: CASSRSGAKNIQYF. In DNA form, the CDR3 reads TGTGCCAGCAGCCGGAGCGGGGCCAAAAACATTCAGTACTTC. The whole variable domain, filled in from reference TRBV7-2 and TRBJ2-4, reads GAGVSQSPSNKVTEKGKDVELRCDPISGHTALYWYRQSLGQGLEFLIYFQGNSAPDKSGLPSDRFSAERTGGSVSTLTIQRTQQEDSAVYLCASSRSGAKNIQYFGAGTRLSVL.

The chain carries TRBV5-1 and TRBJ2-7; TRBD2 agrees at 9 bases. Germline CDR1 is SGHRS and CDR2 is YFSETQ. Germline trimming cut 2 bases from V and 2 bases from J; bases unmatched to any gene: 5. This CDR3 is built from 15 residues. The CDR3 region has the DNA TGCGCCAGCAGCTTAGGGATAGCGGGGGCCTACGAGCAGTACTTC. Its protein is CASSLGIAGAYEQYF.

The chain recombines TRBV2 with TRBJ2-1; TRBD1 aligns across 7 bases. CDR3 length: 12 amino acids. Germline CDR1 is SNHLY and CDR2 is FYNNEI. Trimming cost V 7 bases and J 7 bases; bases outside gene matches: 4. Here the CDR3 reads CASTRRGNEQFF. CDR3 nucleotide sequence: TGTGCCAGCACGCGCAGGGGGAATGAGCAGTTCTTC.

V is TRBV27 and J is TRBJ2-7; 10 positions agree with TRBD1. With 6 bases clipped from V and 4 bases from J, the junction kept 6 bases outside the gene matches. CDR1 is MNHEY and CDR2 is SMNVEV in the germline V gene (reference sequence). The CDR3 covers 14 residues. In DNA form, the CDR3 reads TGTGCCAGCAGCCCGACAGGGGGCGAGTACGAGCAGTACTTC. Translated, it gives CASSPTGGEYEQYF.

This clone is a singleton in its sample. The V gene is TRBV19, the J gene TRBJ2-7, with D perhaps TRBD1 (7 bases). The CDR3 covers 13 residues. Per germline, CDR1 LNHDA and CDR2 SQIVND (reference sequence). The V gene lost 4 bases and the J gene lost 6 bases, with 13 bases spanning the gap. CDR3 amino acids: CASSTGGGREQYF. As DNA, the CDR3 is TGTGCCAGTAGTACAGGGGGAGGACGCGAGCAGTACTTC. Full variable domain (rest looked up from reference TRBV19 and TRBJ2-7): DGGITQSPKYLFRKEGQNVTLSCEQNLNHDAMYWYRQDPGQGLRLIYYSQIVNDFQKGDIAEGYSVSREKKESFPLTVTSAQKNPTAFYLCASSTGGGREQYFGPGTRLTVT.

This chain links TRBV7-3 with TRBJ2-1; 8 bases line up with TRBD2. The trim removed 5 bases at V and 9 bases at J, leaving 12 bases unmatched. The germline gives CDR1 SGHTA, CDR2 FQGTGA. The CDR3 loop spans 15 amino acids. The chain's CDR3 is CASSPQGGTRLEQFF. In DNA, the CDR3 is TGTGCCAGCAGCCCCCAGGGTGGGACTAGACTTGAGCAGTTCTTC.

The chain employs TRBV7-8 and TRBJ1-6, with a possible D match to TRBD1 (6 bases). Trimming removed 4 bases at V and 7 bases at J, with 14 bases between. CDR3 length: 15 amino acids. The germline gives CDR1 SGHVS, CDR2 FQNEAQ. CDR3 protein: CASSSLVGQNSPLHF. Here the CDR3 DNA reads TGTGCCAGCAGCTCCTTAGTAGGACAGAATTCACCCCTCCACTTT.

This clone was recorded only once. The V call is TRBV5-6, the J call TRBJ1-1; D is uncertain. Germline values: CDR1 SGHDT, CDR2 YYEEEE. Trimming took off 4 bases at V and 9 bases at J, with 10 bases between the two ends. The CDR3 runs 11 residues. The CDR3 DNA sequence: TGTGCCAGCAGCAACCCGGGGAAAGCTTTCTTT. Translating gives CASSNPGKAFF.

This chain uses TRBV21-1 with TRBJ1-1. TRBV21-1 is flagged as a pseudogene. The CDR3 loop spans 16 amino acids. For the CDR3, the DNA is TGTGCCAGCAGCAAAGAGTCGGGGAGAGAGAACACTGAAGCTTTCTTT. It codes for CASSKESGRENTEAFF.

As DNA, the CDR3 is TGTGCCAGCAGCGACACCAGGGTCTTAAGTGAAAAACTGTTTTTT. As protein: CASSDTRVLSEKLFF. V is TRBV5-6 and J is TRBJ1-4; D is perhaps TRBD1 (5 bases). V was cut by 4 bases and J by 7 bases, with 17 bases left in between. CDR3 length: 15 residues. Germline CDR1 and CDR2: SGHDT and YYEEEE.

The chain carries TRBV7-8 and TRBJ2-1; 8 nucleotides match TRBD2. CDR3 size: 15 residues. Looked up from germline, CDR1 is SGHVS and CDR2 is FQNEAQ. The junction had 6 bases not matched to a gene; V was cut back by 3 bases and J by 5 bases. CDR3 residues: CASSLLLAVNNEQFF. CDR3 DNA sequence: TGTGCCAGCAGCTTGTTACTAGCGGTTAACAATGAGCAGTTCTTC.